These 20 T cell receptor beta chains originate from one sample sequenced in a study of beta chain features in type 1 diabetes. Reverse transcription of all isolated RNA meant that expressed TCRB transcripts were sequenced. The repertoire was sequenced with immunoSEQ multiplex PCR; TCRdb's copy has only in-frame clones and lacks some. The data contain about 620,000 clones, around a sixth of them seen just once; the ten biggest clones take up roughly 0.098%. Sequenced material: naive CD4+ T cells from blood. The receptors here all came from a man between 18 and 35 years old in good health.

The rearrangement joins TRBV7-9 to TRBJ2-1; TRBD1 might be the D (5 bases). The CDR3 is made up of 16 amino acids. Between the trimmed V and J ends, which lost 2 bases and 0 bases, there was a span of 11 bases. CDR1 and CDR2 from the germline V gene are SEHNR and FQNEAQ (reference sequence). The CDR3 is CASSLWGRSSYNEQFF. Here the CDR3 DNA reads TGTGCCAGCAGCTTATGGGGCCGGAGCTCCTACAATGAGCAGTTCTTC. The full variable domain, in which reference TRBV7-9 and TRBJ2-1 provide the parts outside the CDR3, is DTGVSQNPRHKITKRGQNVTFRCDPISEHNRLYWYRQTLGQGPEFLTYFQNEAQLEKSRLLSDRFSAERPKGSFSTLEIQRTEQGDSAMYLCASSLWGRSSYNEQFFGPGTRLTVL.

The chain couples TRBV6-6 to TRBJ2-1; weak D call: TRBD1 (6 bases). The V gene's germline CDR1 is MNHNY and CDR2 SVGAGI (reference sequence). The V and J ends lost 5 bases and 0 bases respectively, with 8 bases between them. The CDR3 length is 14 residues. This CDR3 is CASSLTGSYNEQFF. CDR3 DNA sequence: TGTGCCAGCAGTCTGACAGGCTCCTACAATGAGCAGTTCTTC.

This clone has just a few counts. The chain carries TRBV18 and TRBJ1-1; no clear D. With 3 bases removed from V and 4 bases from J, the gap between germline ends came to 18 bases. Germline V gives CDR1 KGHSH, CDR2 LQKENI. The CDR3 length is 16 residues. CDR3 loop: CASSPQRGRPSTEAFF. The CDR3, as DNA: TGTGCCAGCTCACCCCAACGAGGGAGGCCGTCCACTGAAGCTTTCTTT.

The chain has TRBV5-1 and TRBJ2-1, with 8 bases identical to TRBD2. Trimming cost V 1 base and J 7 bases; bases outside gene matches: 4. This CDR3 has 14 residues. Germline V gives CDR1 SGHRS, CDR2 YFSETQ. CDR3 loop: CASSLRAGGNEQFF. The CDR3 DNA follows: TGCGCCAGCAGCTTGCGGGCGGGGGGTAATGAGCAGTTCTTC.

The gene calls are TRBV7-8 and TRBJ1-1; D may be TRBD1 (5 bases). V was clipped by 4 bases and J by 0 bases, with 12 bases between them. The CDR3 has 15 amino acids. CDR1 SGHVS and CDR2 FQNEAQ come from the germline V gene. This CDR3 is CASSSRQSMNTEAFF. The CDR3 nucleotides are TGTGCCAGCAGCTCAAGACAGAGTATGAACACTGAAGCTTTCTTT.

V and J are TRBV4-1 and TRBJ2-7, with TRBD1 identical over 8 bases. Trimming took 3 bases from V and 5 from J; bases not matched to a gene: 3. CDR3 length equals 13 residues. Germline V gene data show CDR1 as MGHRA and CDR2 as YSYEKL. CDR3 DNA: TGCGCCAGCAGCCACCGGACAGGGCACGAGCAGTACTTC. This encodes CASSHRTGHEQYF.

This clone appeared a few times. This chain connects TRBV29-1 to TRBJ2-3; 9 positions match TRBD2. Germline CDR1 SQVTM, CDR2 ANQGSEA. With 3 bases clipped from V and 5 bases from J, the junction kept 6 bases outside the gene matches. CDR3 length equals 14 residues. Written as DNA, the CDR3 is TGCAGCGTTGAGGGGCGGGGGGGCAGAGATACGCAGTATTTT. Translation gives CSVEGRGGRDTQYF.

This clone showed up just a few times. The chain has TRBV13 and TRBJ1-6, with 8 bases matching TRBD1. The CDR3 consists of 15 residues. Germline CDR1 reads PRHDT; CDR2 reads FYEKMQ (reference sequence). J lost 7 bases, V lost 2 bases, and 4 bases had no gene match. The CDR3 reads CASSLQGARNSPLHF. Here the CDR3 DNA reads TGTGCCAGCAGCTTACAGGGGGCGCGAAATTCACCCCTCCACTTT.

This chain connects TRBV4-2 to TRBJ2-5; D is tentatively TRBD1 or TRBD2 (5 bases each). The V gene's germline CDR1 is LGHNA and CDR2 YNFKEQ. V was shortened by 5 bases and J by 4 bases, with 17 bases between the two germline ends. The length of the CDR3 is 15 residues. In DNA form, the CDR3 reads TGTGCCAGCAGCTCAATCCGGGACGCAAGAGAGACCCAGTACTTC. It codes for CASSSIRDARETQYF.

The gene calls are TRBV7-2 and TRBJ2-1, with D hard to call. CDR3 length: 14 amino acids. V was clipped by 0 bases and J by 0 bases, with 3 bases between them. The V gene's germline CDR1 is SGHTA and CDR2 FQGNSA. CDR3 nucleotides: TGTGCCAGCAGCTTAGCATACTCCTACAATGAGCAGTTCTTC. It yields the protein CASSLAYSYNEQFF.

There are a few counts of this clone. V usage is TRBV27 and J usage is TRBJ2-7; TRBD1 or TRBD2 may be the D gene (5 bases each). The germline V and J ends were trimmed by 7 bases and 5 bases, with 21 bases remaining between them. This CDR3 has 15 residues. Looked up from germline, CDR1 is MNHEY and CDR2 is SMNVEV (reference sequence). CDR3 nucleotide sequence: TGTGCCAGCACCCCAACCTCAGGCAGGGACCACGAGCAGTACTTC. Its protein product is CASTPTSGRDHEQYF.

This clone was detected a few times. V and J are TRBV28 and TRBJ1-2, with a weak D call TRBD1 (5 bases). CDR3 length: 14 amino acids. Germline CDR1 reads MDHEN; CDR2 reads SYDVKM. V shed 5 bases and J shed 4 bases, with 14 bases lying between them. CDR3 protein: CASSTQRQLYGYTF. CDR3 DNA sequence: TGTGCCAGCAGTACCCAACGACAGCTCTATGGCTACACCTTC.

The chain joins TRBV7-9 to TRBJ2-3, with D perhaps TRBD1 (7 bases). The V end was cut by 5 bases, the J end by 0 bases, with 12 bases between. The germline gives CDR1 SEHNR, CDR2 FQNEAQ (reference sequence). CDR3 size: 15 residues. CDR3 loop: CASSGGTVSTDTQYF. CDR3 in DNA: TGTGCCAGCAGCGGGGGGACAGTTAGCACAGATACGCAGTATTTT. Supplemented by reference TRBV7-9 and TRBJ2-3, the full variable domain reads DTGVSQNPRHKITKRGQNVTFRCDPISEHNRLYWYRQTLGQGPEFLTYFQNEAQLEKSRLLSDRFSAERPKGSFSTLEIQRTEQGDSAMYLCASSGGTVSTDTQYFGPGTRLTVL.

The genes are TRBV6-1 and TRBJ1-5; TRBD1 matches at 7 bases. The CDR3 extends over 15 amino acids. With V trimmed by 5 bases and J by 7 bases, 11 bases remained unmatched. In germline, CDR1 is MNHNS, CDR2 SASEGT. The DNA for the CDR3 is TGTGCCAGCAGTACCCTGACAGGGCAGACCCAGCCCCAGCATTTT. It encodes CASSTLTGQTQPQHF.

V is TRBV19 and J is TRBJ2-7; the D is unclear. Trimming left V 3 bases short and J 4 bases short, with 16 bases between. The CDR3 totals 15 residues. Germline CDR1 is LNHDA and CDR2 is SQIVND (reference sequence). CDR3 in amino acids: CASSITPGTAYEQYF. The CDR3 DNA follows: TGTGCCAGTAGTATTACCCCCGGAACAGCATACGAGCAGTACTTC.

This clone was observed a handful of times. The chain combines TRBV4-2 with TRBJ2-1, with D perhaps TRBD1 or TRBD2 (5 bases each). CDR3 length: 15 residues. Germline V gene sequence: CDR1 LGHNA, CDR2 YNFKEQ. Trimming stripped 0 bases from V and 9 bases from J, with 15 bases between. For the CDR3, the DNA is TGTGCCAGCAGCCAAGAAAGGGGACCTATGAGTGAGCAGTTCTTC. This codes for CASSQERGPMSEQFF.

The rearrangement links TRBV18 to TRBJ1-1, with D possibly TRBD1 on 5 matching bases. The CDR3 runs 17 residues. V was trimmed by 2 bases and J by 0 bases, leaving 16 bases between them. Germline CDR1 is KGHSH and CDR2 is LQKENI. CDR3 nucleotide sequence: TGTGCCAGCTCACCAAAGATTCTGGGGGAAATGAACACTGAAGCTTTCTTT. Amino acid sequence: CASSPKILGEMNTEAFF.

The chain combines TRBV29-1 with TRBJ1-2; 8 bases are a match to TRBD1. Germline V gene lookup returns CDR1 SQVTM and CDR2 ANQGSEA. V shed 6 bases and J 6 bases; nucleotides not matched to a gene: 6. The length of the CDR3 is 12 residues. CDR3 loop: CSVGDRNDGYTF. In DNA form, the CDR3 reads TGCAGCGTCGGGGACAGGAACGATGGCTACACCTTC. The full variable domain, completed using reference TRBV29-1 and TRBJ1-2, is SAVISQKPSRDICQRGTSLTIQCQVDSQVTMMFWYRQQPGQSLTLIATANQGSEATYESGFVIDKFPISRPNLTFSTLTVSNMSPEDSSIYLCSVGDRNDGYTFGSGTRLTVV.

This clone was picked up a small number of times. The rearrangement uses TRBV6-6 and TRBJ2-3; perhaps TRBD2 as D (6 bases). Germline V gene data show CDR1 as MNHNY and CDR2 as SVGAGI (reference sequence). The CDR3 totals 14 residues. Trimming stripped 8 bases from V and 2 bases from J, with 14 bases between. CDR3 region: CASQGRGFTDTQYF. The DNA for the CDR3 is TGTGCCAGCCAAGGGCGGGGATTCACAGATACGCAGTATTTT.

V gene TRBV10-3 combines with J gene TRBJ1-1, with D possibly matching TRBD1 (5 bases). This CDR3 comprises 14 residues. The ends were cut back, 4 bases at V and 1 base at J, with 10 bases in the middle. Germline CDR1 and CDR2: ENHRY and SYGVKD. CDR3 amino acids: CAISGGDGNTEAFF. The CDR3 nucleotides are TGTGCCATCAGTGGAGGGGATGGGAACACTGAAGCTTTCTTT.